A selection of T cell receptor beta chains follows, all from one sample in a study of cytomegalovirus exposure and HLA in healthy donors. Here immunoSEQ multiplex PCR was the method, and the copy in TCRdb shows in-frame clones only, minus some. The repertoire holds 270,000 or so clones, with roughly 90% as singletons. Sequencing used PBMCs. These receptors originate from a man in his forties in good health and CMV-seropositive. Each CDR3 is given with its conserved first and last residue.

v_gene	j_gene	CDR3aa
TRBV6-1	TRBJ2-3	CASSEVAVWSDTQYF
TRBV25-1	TRBJ2-5	CASSGWTSGRRETQYF
TRBV4-3	TRBJ2-1	CASSQAEFYNEQFF
TRBV7-9	TRBJ2-5	CSSSPGQGAQETQYF
TRBV19	TRBJ1-4	CASSIRDREDEKLFF
TRBV4-1	TRBJ1-3	CASSPRGVGAGNTIYF
TRBV29-1	TRBJ1-2	CSVPGQPGYTF
TRBV9	TRBJ1-1	CASSVEGNTEAFF
TRBV2	TRBJ2-3	CASSGDRVYTQYF
TRBV2	TRBJ1-5	CASSEQGLGSNQPQHF
TRBV19	TRBJ2-2	CASSRTGLNTGELFF
TRBV7-9	TRBJ2-5	CASSSQGGQETQYF
TRBV28	TRBJ2-7	CASTIPGGRAVEQYF
TRBV5-8	TRBJ2-1	CASSLRGAGEQFF
TRBV11-2	TRBJ2-1	CASSARDRGNEQFF
TRBV21-1	TRBJ2-5	CASSKLAGTQTQYF
TRBV11-3	TRBJ2-7	CASADSDKPHEQYF
TRBV7-6	TRBJ2-7	CASSSGTSGPEQYF
TRBV4-1	.	CASSQDSGAASSYEQYF
TRBV29-1	TRBJ2-1	CSVDRSGSAYNEQFF
TRBV9	TRBJ2-7	CASSVGGGVGPYEQYF
TRBV27	TRBJ2-7	CASRSQGHYEQYF
TRBV4-1	TRBJ2-7	CASSQVAGTGAYEQYF
TRBV7-9	TRBJ2-1	CSSSLPTSGSSYNEQFF
TRBV6-6	TRBJ2-7	CASRTGSSYEQYF
TRBV5-1	TRBJ2-3	CASSKGTSGATDTQYF
TRBV5-6	TRBJ2-5	CASSIAGVKETQYF
TRBV6-5	TRBJ2-2	CASRGGLHTGELFF
TRBV29-1	TRBJ2-3	CSVDLQAISTDTQCF
TRBV6-1	TRBJ2-5	CATGGGAVETQYF
TRBV30	TRBJ2-5	CAWSVPGSGETQYF
TRBV19	TRBJ1-5	CASSIGRGAGQPQHF
TRBV6-6	TRBJ1-2	CASSYWPGQGRDGYTF
TRBV4-3	TRBJ1-2	CASSPRQNYGYTF
TRBV6-5	TRBJ2-7	CASRQGDSYTYEQYF
TRBV27	TRBJ2-5	CASSLSSGSGETQYF
TRBV28	TRBJ2-7	CASSRTGAYEQYF
TRBV11-2	TRBJ2-7	CASGGLAGSYEQYF
TRBV12-5	TRBJ2-3	CASGLSREDTQYF
TRBV18	TRBJ1-1	CASSPRGAEAFF
TRBV5-1	TRBJ2-5	CASSLVAGGPGTQYF
TRBV28	TRBJ1-5	CASSLETGNSNQPQHF
TRBV14	TRBJ2-3	CASSQHLRQGDTDTQYF
TRBV7-9	TRBJ1-4	CASSLPGQWLFF
TRBV5-6	TRBJ2-3	CASSLATRLGTDTQYF
TRBV6-6	TRBJ2-5	CASRDGQWAQETQYF
TRBV2	TRBJ2-7	CASRTSGRTYEQYF
TRBV6-1	TRBJ1-1	CASMQEATEAFF
TRBV7-8	TRBJ2-7	CASSLLNNHEQYF
TRBV28	TRBJ2-2	CASSFIGELFF
TRBV5-1	TRBJ2-7	CASSLVTGFYEQYF